This T cell receptor (beta chain) was captured in a study of regulatory T cells in long-lasting Graves disease listed by TCRdb under 2021. With regard to the full study: Antithyroid drugs had been taken for less than 3 months by newly diagnosed Graves' disease patients. Peripheral blood TCR sequencing and RNA sequencing compared persistent Graves' disease patients with newly diagnosed Graves' disease patients. The study was conducted in China and was registered as a clinical trial. A total of roughly 35 samples underwent TCR sequencing: around 13 from persistent and about 20 from newly diagnosed Graves' disease patients.

Relative to germline, V is 5 bases shorter and J is 2 bases shorter, with 16 bases between their ends. From the cysteine up to the phenylalanine, the CDR3 has a length of 15 residues. Only CDR3 DNA remains: 45 bases, in frame from the first base. The germline V gene (reference sequence) provides CDR1 SEHNR and CDR2 FQNEAQ. The label giving this sample's time point can be read as: newly diagnosed GD, antithyroid drugs for less than 3 months. For both TCR sequencing and RNA sequencing, RNA was extracted from PBMCs using TRIzol. The diagnosis of Graves' disease followed American Thyroid Association guidelines. The patients came from an endocrinology department in Xi'an, China. Each patient gave roughly 10 milliliters of peripheral blood, collected in an EDTA anticoagulant tube. Ficoll Paque Plus density gradient separation was used to isolate PBMCs, and no further T cell sorting was done. RNA quality was checked with an Agilent 2100 Bioanalyzer and agarose gel, and concentration with a NanoDrop 2000.

Details on this clonotype: What this receptor recognizes is not known. No qualities accompany the bases; no much larger clone lies one base away.

The library was made by multiplex PCR. Sequencing relied on an Illumina HiSeq 4000. To build TCR beta libraries, CDR3 regions were amplified by Arm-PCR using iRepertoire HTBI primers. Gel purification was performed on PCR products prior to sequencing. The study's processing was this. Gene usage analysis of CDR3 amino acid clonotypes used the 62 TRBV and 12 to 15 TRBJ segments found across samples. COPE and FqMerger were used to merge filtered high-quality paired reads into contigs. BLAST was used to align contigs to IMGT TRBV, TRBD and TRBJ reference genes, with CDR3 defined following IMGT. Any clonotype with a frequency above 0.1% was counted as a highly expanded clone. Shannon entropy was used to measure repertoire diversity, and the Gini coefficient was used to measure V-J evenness. A clonotype found in more than one individual was treated as public. The public reads were reprocessed in TCRdb via fastp at Q25 and MiXCR, keeping in-frame beta chains. Each CDR3 protein appears once, grouped with its most common genes and DNA. The V and J calls shown here were made by TCRdb, not taken from the authors' results. Present in this sample are roughly 510,000 distinct CDR3 sequences, around 15% of which were seen just once. The ten largest clones capture around 11% of the sample.

General conclusions and limits of the study: The study examined only peripheral blood because the primary lesion, thyroid tissue, could not be accessed. Persistent patients shared more public clonotypes among themselves (2,741) than newly diagnosed patients did (approximately 870). Persistent Graves' disease patients showed lower TCR Shannon entropy and fewer highly expanded clones than newly diagnosed patients, suggesting clonal expansion. Sequencing and analysis were limited to the TCR beta chain. Persistent disease showed preferential use of TRBV28, TRBJ1-2 and TRBJ2-5, whereas newly diagnosed disease favored TRBV20-1 and TRBJ2-1. As a limitation, the authors acknowledged that the small sample size may reduce accuracy.

These data were also reused for a study on T cells in Graves' hyperthyroidism and ophthalmopathy. As described in the second report: Stable Graves' hyperthyroidism was defined as the absence of progression to ophthalmopathy over 18 months of follow-up. Hyperthyroidism patients were newly diagnosed, with disease duration under 2 months, and aged 18 to 65 years. Patients with uncontrolled infections, other autoimmune diseases, pregnancy or lactation were excluded. Diagnoses relied on clinical symptoms, serum thyroxine and TRAb, thyroid ultrasound and orbital computed tomography. For the first round of RT-PCR on the TCR CDR3, the HTBI primer set was used together with the Qiagen OneStep RT-PCR kit. Most expanded thyroid clonotypes (frequency above 0.001) were also detected in blood, a finding suggesting that blood repertoires may reflect thyroid immune responses. A 13 V-J signature model separated ophthalmopathy from stable hyperthyroidism, with approximately 87% sensitivity and around 84% specificity in cross-validation and 80%/75% in testing. In validation, the model predicted progression to ophthalmopathy with 60% to 71% sensitivity and less than 75% specificity, a median of approximately 6.7 months before onset. To identify TCR V-J signatures that set the groups apart, the researchers used a discovery cohort of about a hundred patients, made up of around 40 with Graves' ophthalmopathy and some 58 with stable Graves' hyperthyroidism. Prospective prediction of ophthalmopathy was tested in an independent validation cohort consisting of roughly 20 hyperthyroidism patients and more than 15 patients who later progressed to ophthalmopathy. The roughly 91 discovery patients were randomly divided into training and test sets at a 7:3 ratio. In addition, the study compared T-cell repertoires in thyroid tissue and in blood from a handful of Graves' hyperthyroidism patients. After blood sampling, hyperthyroidism patients were treated with methimazole at a starting dose of 30 mg daily, and ophthalmopathy patients were treated with high-dose intravenous methylprednisolone. Libraries were constructed in a second round of multiplex PCR, after which size selection and purification were carried out. Paired-end sequencing of the libraries was performed with 100 bp reads on an Illumina HiSeq2000. SOAPnuke was used to process the raw data, with reads discarded if the reads contained adapters or uncalled bases, had a mean Phred below 15, or lacked an exact constant-primer or identifier match. High-quality paired reads were merged using COPE v1.2.5, and each unique nucleotide sequence was defined as a clonotype. MiTCR v1.1 was used to align the clonotypes against IMGT TRBV, TRBD and TRBJ reference segments. Analysis was restricted to V-J combinations with a frequency above 0.0001, which covered 98% to 99.2% of repertoires. The TCS score was defined as F50 (clonal expansion) divided by E x V (chaos), with BLOSUM62-based TCRdist calculated between CDR3 peptides within each V-J. Welch's t-statistics and random forest reduced 514 V-J features to about 13, which were used in a naive Bayes classifier (R e1071). No statistical method was used to fix the sample size in advance, and group allocation was not hidden from the investigators. The paper reports TCR Vbeta CDR3 sequencing of roughly 140 peripheral blood samples: around 41 ophthalmopathy, fewer than 85 hyperthyroidism and roughly 17 progressor patients.

This receptor was taken from a man between 18 and 29 years old with Graves disease. Donor details come from another sample of the same person, matched by shared clones. Recombination connected TRBV7-9 to TRBJ2-7, with no D gene named confidently. The sample consisted of peripheral blood mononuclear cells (PBMCs), taken at new diagnosis, from a patient treated with antithyroid drugs. For the CDR3, the sequence is CASSPSRVATYEQYF. The nucleotide sequence is given as TGTGCCAGCAGCCCCTCCCGGGTAGCAACCTACGAGCAGTACTTC.